This T cell receptor (beta chain) appears in the sequencing data of a study of cytomegalovirus exposure and HLA in healthy donors. Study-level points and caveats: In a later analysis, donors in an Asian-associated ancestry cluster reportedly had fewer N-insertions in productive TCRs than the cohort mean. Most likely, a cluster of highly shared sequence variants arose as a sequencing artifact. Another analysis was done later, and it associated 17,000 or so TCR beta sequences with HLA alleles at 0.05 false discovery rate. Productive rates of about 90% or about 30% were seen for most TCR beta V segments in an earlier analysis.

The CDR3 runs to 14 residues. J was trimmed by 2 bases and V by 3 bases; bases with no gene match: 0. Looked up from germline, CDR1 is SGHAT and CDR2 is FQNNGV. PCR amplification relied on 60 Vbeta primers (plus 13 Jbeta primers). The table came from immunoSEQ multiplex PCR; TCRdb's copy has only in-frame clones and leaves some out. The table includes tens of thousands of clones, around 77% detected once. In its sample, this clone was seen once. Its antigen is still unknown. This sequence was found in a man aged 30-40 years in good health and CMV-seronegative. The sequenced material came from PBMCs. This chain uses TRBV11-2 with TRBJ2-7; 11 bases are a match to TRBD2. CDR3 nucleotide sequence: TGTGCCAGCAGCTTTAGCGGGGGGGCCTACGAGCAGTACTTC. It yields the protein CASSFSGGAYEQYF.